Listed below are T cell receptor beta chains from one sample, sequenced in a study of cytotoxic CD8 clonotypes in ibrutinib-treated CLL. The method was immunoSEQ multiplex PCR; TCRdb's version includes in-frame clones alone and lacks a portion of them. The sample holds around 310,000 clones, roughly 85% seen once. Source: PBMCs, taken before ibrutinib treatment. Source of these receptors: a human donor with chronic lymphocytic leukemia. The CDR3 runs from the conserved cysteine through the conserved F or W. D genes are given only for firm matches. Rows may omit the clone size; those that give it use once, few, many or a size class.

CDR3	DNA	length	V	size	D	J
CATRGVISYNEQFF	TGTGCCACCCGGGGGGTGATCTCCTACAATGAGCAGTTCTTC	14	TRBV27	NA	TRBD2	TRBJ2-1
CASSRIQGLGETQYF	TGTGCCAGTAGTAGAATACAGGGTTTGGGAGAGACCCAGTACTTC	15	TRBV19	NA	NA	TRBJ2-5
CASRLNNEQFF	TGTGCCAGCAGGCTGAACAATGAGCAGTTCTTC	11	TRBV25-1	NA	NA	TRBJ2-1
CASSQVGLPAHEQFF	TGCGCCAGCAGCCAAGTGGGACTACCGGCCCATGAGCAGTTCTTC	15	TRBV4-3	NA	TRBD2	TRBJ2-1
CASGLGLAPSTNEQFF	TGTGCTAGTGGTTTGGGACTAGCACCTTCGACTAATGAGCAGTTCTTC	16	TRBV12-5	once	TRBD2	TRBJ2-1
CASSLGGQNNQPQHF	TGTGCCAGCAGCTTAGGCGGCCAGAACAATCAGCCCCAGCATTTT	15	TRBV7-2	few	NA	TRBJ1-5
CASIPSGGGAGTGELFF	TGTGCCAGCATCCCTAGCGGGGGTGGGGCGGGGACCGGGGAGCTGTTTTTT	17	TRBV27	NA	TRBD2	TRBJ2-2
CAWSVFLTANEQFF	TGTGCCTGGAGTGTCTTTTTAACAGCGAATGAGCAGTTCTTC	14	TRBV30	NA	NA	TRBJ2-1
CASSLGFLGEITEAFF	TGTGCCAGCAGCTTGGGTTTTTTGGGAGAAATTACTGAAGCTTTCTTT	16	TRBV5-4	NA	NA	TRBJ1-1
CASSHSLGSSLGGYTF	TGCGCCAGCAGCCACTCCTTGGGGAGCTCACTTGGCGGCTACACCTTC	16	TRBV10-2	NA	NA	TRBJ1-2
CASSRDRGLDLGGGYTF	TGTGCCAGCAGCCGGGACAGGGGGCTGGATCTGGGGGGTGGCTACACCTTC	17	TRBV4-2	once	TRBD1	TRBJ1-2
CAWRHQTGRGTEAFF	TGTGCCTGGAGACATCAGACAGGGAGGGGCACTGAAGCTTTCTTT	15	TRBV30	once	TRBD1	TRBJ1-1
CASTRGVNYGYTF	TGTGCCAGCACGAGGGGAGTTAACTATGGCTACACCTTC	13	TRBV28	NA	NA	TRBJ1-2
CASSVSFSGQETQYF	TGTGCCAGCAGCGTCAGCTTTAGCGGCCAAGAGACCCAGTACTTC	15	TRBV9	NA	NA	TRBJ2-5
CATSRDPRQGDIQYF	TGTGCCACCAGCAGAGACCCGAGACAGGGTGACATTCAGTACTTC	15	TRBV15	NA	TRBD1	TRBJ2-4
CASSPRRGHEQYF	TGTGCCAGCAGCCCCAGGAGGGGTCACGAGCAGTACTTC	13	TRBV7-9	NA	NA	TRBJ2-7
CASSLSDRANEQFF	TGTGCCAGCAGCTTATCTGACAGGGCGAATGAGCAGTTCTTC	14	TRBV7-6	few	TRBD1	TRBJ2-1